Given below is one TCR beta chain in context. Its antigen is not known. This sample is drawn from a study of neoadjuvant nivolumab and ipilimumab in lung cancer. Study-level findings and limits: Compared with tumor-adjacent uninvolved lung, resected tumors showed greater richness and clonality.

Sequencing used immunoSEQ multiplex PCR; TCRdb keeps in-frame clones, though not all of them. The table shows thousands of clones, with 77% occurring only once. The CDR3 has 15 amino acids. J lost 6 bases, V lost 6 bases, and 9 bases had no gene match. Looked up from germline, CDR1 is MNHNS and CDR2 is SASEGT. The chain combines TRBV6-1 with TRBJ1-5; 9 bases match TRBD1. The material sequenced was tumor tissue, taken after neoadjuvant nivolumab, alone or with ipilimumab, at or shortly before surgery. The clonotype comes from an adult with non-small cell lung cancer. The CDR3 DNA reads TGTGCCAGCAGGGATCTAACAGGGGGCGGTCAGCCCCAGCATTTT. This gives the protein CASRDLTGGGQPQHF.